A selection of T cell receptor beta chains follows, all from one sample in a study of blood T cell repertoires in COVID-19. TCRdb keeps only in-frame clones here, not all; method: immunoSEQ multiplex PCR. The data hold about 250,000 clones, with around nine tenths observed a single time. The sample consisted of peripheral blood. The source is a man aged 30-40 years with COVID-19, enrolled during active disease. Each CDR3 is given with its conserved first and last residue. The D gene is left open where the match is weak. The listing skips clone size in some rows; elsewhere it reads once, few, many or a size class.

clone_size: -
j_call: TRBJ1-6
d_call: -
v_call: TRBV23-1
cdr3_aa: CPTGPLGSPLHF
cdr3_nt: TGCCCCACAGGGCCCTTGGGGTCACCCCTCCACTTT

clone_size: -
j_call: TRBJ1-2
d_call: -
v_call: TRBV23-1
cdr3_aa: CASRLTRAYGYTF
cdr3_nt: TGCGCCAGCAGATTGACGCGGGCCTATGGCTACACCTTC

clone_size: -
j_call: TRBJ1-1
d_call: -
v_call: TRBV7-6
cdr3_aa: CASSLGKESKAFF
cdr3_nt: TGTGCCAGCAGCCTGGGCAAGGAATCGAAGGCTTTCTTT

clone_size: -
j_call: TRBJ1-1
d_call: -
v_call: TRBV5-1
cdr3_aa: CASSLAGDDTEAFF
cdr3_nt: TGCGCCAGCAGCTTGGCCGGGGATGACACTGAAGCTTTCTTT

clone_size: once
j_call: TRBJ1-2
d_call: TRBD1
v_call: TRBV30
cdr3_aa: CAWGTEGYGYTF
cdr3_nt: TGTGCCTGGGGGACAGAAGGATATGGCTACACCTTC

clone_size: -
j_call: TRBJ1-5
d_call: -
v_call: TRBV30
cdr3_aa: CAWSPTGLGNQPQHF
cdr3_nt: TGTGCCTGGAGTCCCACAGGGTTGGGGAATCAGCCCCAGCATTTT

clone_size: -
j_call: TRBJ1-1
d_call: -
v_call: TRBV6-6
cdr3_aa: CASRPRWDTEAFF
cdr3_nt: TGTGCCAGCAGGCCCAGGTGGGACACTGAAGCTTTCTTT

clone_size: -
j_call: TRBJ1-2
d_call: -
v_call: TRBV3-1/TRBV3-2
cdr3_aa: CASSYPQSGDYGYTF
cdr3_nt: TGTGCCAGCAGTTACCCTCAGTCGGGGGACTATGGCTACACCTTC

clone_size: -
j_call: TRBJ2-5
d_call: -
v_call: TRBV19
cdr3_aa: CASSIDTGSGTQYF
cdr3_nt: TGTGCCAGTAGTATCGATACAGGGTCGGGGACCCAGTACTTC

clone_size: -
j_call: TRBJ2-7
d_call: -
v_call: TRBV4-1
cdr3_aa: CASSQMSGSSHSYEQYF
cdr3_nt: TGCGCCAGCAGCCAGATGTCGGGGTCCTCTCACTCCTACGAGCAGTACTTC

clone_size: -
j_call: TRBJ2-7
d_call: -
v_call: TRBV6-5
cdr3_aa: CASSRTDSSYEQYF
cdr3_nt: TGTGCCAGCAGCCGGACGGACAGCTCCTACGAGCAGTACTTC

clone_size: -
j_call: TRBJ2-1
d_call: TRBD1
v_call: TRBV5-5
cdr3_aa: CASSLEEQGAHEQFF
cdr3_nt: TGTGCCAGCAGCTTGGAGGAACAGGGGGCCCATGAGCAGTTCTTC

clone_size: -
j_call: TRBJ2-1
d_call: -
v_call: TRBV6-5
cdr3_aa: CASLRRGPSANEQFF
cdr3_nt: TGTGCCAGCCTAAGGCGGGGTCCTTCGGCCAATGAGCAGTTCTTC

clone_size: -
j_call: TRBJ2-5
d_call: TRBD1
v_call: TRBV4-1
cdr3_aa: CASSRYRGLETQYF
cdr3_nt: TGCGCCAGCAGCCGATACAGGGGGCTAGAGACCCAGTACTTC

clone_size: -
j_call: TRBJ1-1
d_call: -
v_call: TRBV12-3/TRBV12-4
cdr3_aa: CASSLAGNEAFF
cdr3_nt: TGTGCCAGCAGTTTGGCGGGGAATGAAGCTTTCTTT

clone_size: -
j_call: TRBJ1-5
d_call: -
v_call: TRBV3-1/TRBV3-2
cdr3_aa: CASSQGGHQPQHF
cdr3_nt: TGTGCCAGCAGCCAAGGAGGGCACCAGCCCCAGCATTTT

clone_size: -
j_call: TRBJ1-1
d_call: -
v_call: TRBV6-5
cdr3_aa: CASSPQGNTEAFF
cdr3_nt: TGTGCCAGCAGTCCACAGGGGAACACTGAAGCTTTCTTT

clone_size: -
j_call: TRBJ1-4
d_call: TRBD1
v_call: TRBV6-1
cdr3_aa: CASNYGTGDEKLFF
cdr3_nt: TGTGCCAGCAATTACGGGACAGGGGATGAAAAACTGTTTTTT

clone_size: -
j_call: TRBJ2-7
d_call: -
v_call: TRBV20-1
cdr3_aa: CSARAGHEQYF
cdr3_nt: TGCAGTGCCCGTGCGGGGCACGAGCAGTACTTC

clone_size: -
j_call: TRBJ2-7
d_call: -
v_call: TRBV3-1/TRBV3-2
cdr3_aa: CASGGTAIYEQYF
cdr3_nt: TGTGCCAGCGGCGGGACAGCTATTTACGAGCAGTACTTC

clone_size: -
j_call: TRBJ1-1
d_call: TRBD1
v_call: TRBV9
cdr3_aa: CASSEFTGGSTEAFF
cdr3_nt: TGTGCCAGCAGCGAATTCACAGGGGGATCGACTGAAGCTTTCTTT

clone_size: -
j_call: TRBJ2-7
d_call: -
v_call: TRBV21-1
cdr3_aa: CASSSDRDSWYEQYF
cdr3_nt: TGTGCCAGCAGCAGCGATCGGGACAGCTGGTACGAGCAGTACTTC

clone_size: -
j_call: TRBJ1-2
d_call: -
v_call: TRBV27
cdr3_aa: CASSLSGRGRSGYTF
cdr3_nt: TGTGCCAGCAGTTTATCGGGGAGGGGTCGCTCTGGCTACACCTTC

clone_size: -
j_call: TRBJ1-2
d_call: -
v_call: TRBV28
cdr3_aa: CASIPGGEAGYTF
cdr3_nt: TGTGCCAGCATCCCCGGCGGCGAAGCGGGCTACACCTTC

clone_size: -
j_call: TRBJ2-1
d_call: -
v_call: TRBV6-4
cdr3_aa: CASSDRGSYNEQFF
cdr3_nt: TGTGCCAGCAGTGACAGGGGCTCCTACAATGAGCAGTTCTTC

clone_size: -
j_call: TRBJ2-5
d_call: -
v_call: TRBV7-3
cdr3_aa: CASSLLGGAPQETQYF
cdr3_nt: TGTGCCAGCAGCTTACTTGGGGGGGCGCCCCAAGAGACCCAGTACTTC

clone_size: -
j_call: TRBJ1-4
d_call: TRBD1
v_call: TRBV6-7
cdr3_aa: CASSYAQGRATNEKLFF
cdr3_nt: TGTGCCAGCAGTTACGCACAGGGGCGTGCAACTAATGAAAAACTGTTTTTT

clone_size: -
j_call: TRBJ1-5
d_call: -
v_call: TRBV12-5
cdr3_aa: CASGFPPPNSNQPQHF
cdr3_nt: TGTGCTAGTGGTTTCCCCCCCCCAAATAGCAATCAGCCCCAGCATTTT

clone_size: -
j_call: TRBJ2-7
d_call: -
v_call: TRBV5-1
cdr3_aa: CASSRGTRGLEQYF
cdr3_nt: TGCGCCAGCAGCAGAGGGACTCGAGGGCTCGAGCAGTACTTC

clone_size: -
j_call: TRBJ2-5
d_call: -
v_call: TRBV4-1
cdr3_aa: CASSPDRYPQETQYF
cdr3_nt: TGCGCCAGCAGCCCAGACAGGTACCCGCAAGAGACCCAGTACTTC

clone_size: -
j_call: TRBJ1-2
d_call: TRBD1
v_call: TRBV6-5
cdr3_aa: CASSLGQGRGGYTF
cdr3_nt: TGTGCCAGCAGTTTAGGACAGGGGCGGGGCGGCTACACCTTC

clone_size: -
j_call: TRBJ2-5
d_call: -
v_call: TRBV24-1
cdr3_aa: CATSDRETQYF
cdr3_nt: TGTGCCACCAGTGACCGGGAGACCCAGTACTTC

clone_size: -
j_call: TRBJ2-1
d_call: -
v_call: TRBV11-2
cdr3_aa: CASSLREYNEQFF
cdr3_nt: TGTGCCAGCAGTTTGAGAGAGTACAATGAGCAGTTCTTC

clone_size: -
j_call: TRBJ1-4
d_call: -
v_call: TRBV29-1
cdr3_aa: CSVGEESNEKLFF
cdr3_nt: TGCAGCGTTGGGGAGGAGTCTAATGAAAAACTGTTTTTT

clone_size: -
j_call: TRBJ1-1
d_call: -
v_call: TRBV15
cdr3_aa: CATSKLNTEAFF
cdr3_nt: TGTGCCACCAGCAAGCTGAACACTGAAGCTTTCTTT

clone_size: -
j_call: TRBJ2-1
d_call: TRBD2
v_call: TRBV5-1
cdr3_aa: CASTLRGGSSYNEQFF
cdr3_nt: TGCGCCAGCACCCTGAGGGGCGGGAGCTCCTACAATGAGCAGTTCTTC

clone_size: -
j_call: TRBJ2-3
d_call: -
v_call: TRBV6-5
cdr3_aa: CASSYLALSTDTQYF
cdr3_nt: TGTGCCAGCAGTTACCTAGCTCTTAGCACAGATACGCAGTATTTT

clone_size: once
j_call: TRBJ1-1
d_call: TRBD1
v_call: TRBV2
cdr3_aa: CASGRTGLDTEAFF
cdr3_nt: TGTGCCAGCGGTCGGACAGGGTTAGACACTGAAGCTTTCTTT

clone_size: once
j_call: TRBJ2-5
d_call: TRBD1
v_call: TRBV30
cdr3_aa: CAWRETGGAETQYF
cdr3_nt: TGTGCCTGGAGGGAAACAGGGGGCGCGGAGACCCAGTACTTC

clone_size: -
j_call: TRBJ1-6
d_call: -
v_call: TRBV5-1
cdr3_aa: CASSLGSGDQSPLHF
cdr3_nt: TGCGCCAGCAGCTTGGGGTCAGGGGATCAATCACCCCTCCACTTT

clone_size: -
j_call: TRBJ1-1
d_call: TRBD1
v_call: TRBV6-1
cdr3_aa: CASSEGRGRITEAFF
cdr3_nt: TGTGCCAGCAGTGAAGGCAGGGGGCGCATCACTGAAGCTTTCTTT

clone_size: -
j_call: TRBJ2-1
d_call: TRBD2
v_call: TRBV20-1
cdr3_aa: CSASNGLAGGKEQFF
cdr3_nt: TGCAGTGCTAGTAACGGACTAGCGGGGGGTAAGGAGCAGTTCTTC

clone_size: -
j_call: TRBJ2-3
d_call: -
v_call: TRBV12-3/TRBV12-4
cdr3_aa: CASSLTDTQYF
cdr3_nt: TGTGCCAGCAGTCTAACAGATACGCAGTATTTT

clone_size: -
j_call: TRBJ1-2
d_call: -
v_call: TRBV5-6
cdr3_aa: CASSFDYGYTF
cdr3_nt: TGTGCCAGCAGCTTCGACTATGGCTACACCTTC

clone_size: few
j_call: TRBJ2-5
d_call: TRBD1
v_call: TRBV7-9
cdr3_aa: CASSVKTGELETQYF
cdr3_nt: TGTGCCAGCAGCGTAAAGACAGGGGAGTTAGAGACCCAGTACTTC

clone_size: -
j_call: TRBJ1-2
d_call: -
v_call: TRBV5-5
cdr3_aa: CASSPGGGYTF
cdr3_nt: TGTGCCAGCAGCCCGGGTGGTGGCTACACCTTC

clone_size: -
j_call: TRBJ1-2
d_call: -
v_call: TRBV7-2
cdr3_aa: CASSLAAGLTNYGYTF
cdr3_nt: TGTGCCAGCAGCTTAGCGGCAGGCCTGACTAACTATGGCTACACCTTC

clone_size: -
j_call: TRBJ2-1
d_call: -
v_call: TRBV12-3/TRBV12-4
cdr3_aa: CASISLNNEQFF
cdr3_nt: TGTGCCAGCATTTCCCTTAACAATGAGCAGTTCTTC

clone_size: -
j_call: TRBJ2-7
d_call: TRBD1
v_call: TRBV5-4
cdr3_aa: CASSLSGQGYEQYF
cdr3_nt: TGTGCCAGCAGCTTGTCCGGACAGGGATACGAGCAGTACTTC

clone_size: -
j_call: TRBJ1-2
d_call: TRBD1
v_call: TRBV6-5
cdr3_aa: CASRAGTGSRYTF
cdr3_nt: TGTGCCAGCAGAGCCGGGACAGGGTCGCGCTACACCTTC

clone_size: -
j_call: TRBJ1-6
d_call: -
v_call: TRBV5-1
cdr3_aa: CASSLYGSGSPLHF
cdr3_nt: TGCGCCAGCAGCCTGTACGGGAGCGGTTCACCCCTCCACTTT

clone_size: -
j_call: TRBJ1-5
d_call: -
v_call: TRBV3-1/TRBV3-2
cdr3_aa: CASSPPGQPNQPQHF
cdr3_nt: TGTGCCAGCAGCCCCCCTGGACAGCCAAATCAGCCCCAGCATTTT

clone_size: -
j_call: TRBJ1-2
d_call: -
v_call: TRBV5-4
cdr3_aa: CASSPDKNRVPAIYGYTF
cdr3_nt: TGTGCCAGCAGCCCCGACAAGAACAGGGTCCCTGCGATTTATGGCTACACCTTC

clone_size: -
j_call: TRBJ1-4
d_call: -
v_call: TRBV5-1
cdr3_aa: CASSFFGQLNNEKLFF
cdr3_nt: TGCGCCAGCAGCTTCTTTGGACAGTTGAATAATGAAAAACTGTTTTTT

clone_size: -
j_call: TRBJ2-1
d_call: TRBD1
v_call: TRBV18
cdr3_aa: CASSPRGQVGSEQFF
cdr3_nt: TGTGCCAGCTCTCCCCGGGGACAGGTGGGAAGTGAGCAGTTCTTC

clone_size: -
j_call: TRBJ2-5
d_call: TRBD2
v_call: TRBV9
cdr3_aa: CASSLPGRGGETQYF
cdr3_nt: TGTGCCAGCAGCCTTCCGGGCCGGGGGGGAGAGACCCAGTACTTC

clone_size: -
j_call: TRBJ2-3
d_call: TRBD2
v_call: TRBV11-2
cdr3_aa: CASSLGAGGTSDTQYF
cdr3_nt: TGTGCCAGCAGCTTAGGAGCCGGGGGGACCTCAGATACGCAGTATTTT

clone_size: -
j_call: TRBJ2-2
d_call: -
v_call: TRBV19
cdr3_aa: CASSFGQTTGELFF
cdr3_nt: TGTGCCAGTAGCTTTGGACAGACCACCGGGGAGCTGTTTTTT

clone_size: -
j_call: TRBJ1-2
d_call: TRBD1
v_call: TRBV24-1
cdr3_aa: CATSDGDRDYGYTF
cdr3_nt: TGTGCCACCAGTGATGGGGACAGGGACTATGGCTACACCTTC

clone_size: -
j_call: TRBJ2-3
d_call: -
v_call: TRBV29-1
cdr3_aa: CSVVISGDTQYF
cdr3_nt: TGCAGCGTTGTTATTTCGGGAGATACGCAGTATTTT